This paragraph reports one T cell receptor (beta chain). Its antigen is unidentified. These data originate in a study of vaccination effects on CD4 cells after COVID-19. Study-level background: Two doses of BNT162b2 or mRNA-1273 vaccine were administered to participants. Whole-study results and caveats: Early post-infection timepoints were missing from the study, which also had few convalescent patients. Common cold coronaviruses were cross-recognized by only 1 of 255 vaccine-induced clones in healthy vaccinees.

Assay: immunoSEQ multiplex PCR; the TCRdb copy retains only in-frame clones and omits some. The table records 35,000 to 55,000 clones, roughly 79% of them present only once. The ViraFEST assay expanded antigen-specific CD4+ T cells with viral peptide pools before sequencing. Investigators separated out CD4+ T cells once approximately 10 days of culture had passed. People in the vaccine group had not been infected with SARS-CoV-2 before, and their nucleocapsid antibodies were negative. A half-volume exchange with IL-2 medium occurred on days 3 and 7. This sequence was found in a human donor who received a COVID-19 vaccine. The specimen comprised CD4+ T cells from PBMCs cultured with SARS-CoV-2 spike peptides, sampled before COVID-19 vaccination.

The CDR3 nucleotides are TGCGCCAGCAGAACCGTGGTCTTGGGTGGCACAGATACGCAGTATTTT. Its protein product is CASRTVVLGGTDTQYF. This chain joins TRBV5-1 and TRBJ2-3; D gene unclear. Germline loops: CDR1 SGHRS, CDR2 YFSETQ. The V gene lost 5 bases and the J gene lost 1 base, with 17 bases spanning the gap. The CDR3 length is 16 residues.